This T cell receptor (beta chain) was captured by sequencing in a study of cytomegalovirus exposure and HLA in healthy donors. Study-wide context: Researchers previously reported finding roughly 120 million unique TCR beta sequences from about 179 million T cells. Study findings and constraints: The classifier was said to identify cytomegalovirus status with high specificity and sensitivity. Follow-up analysis later connected one missense variant in DCLRE1C with trimming of TCR beta V- and J-genes.

In the PCR, 60 Vbeta and 13 Jbeta primers were used. Assay: immunoSEQ multiplex PCR; the TCRdb copy retains only in-frame clones and omits some. The repertoire holds around 84,000 clones, roughly 80% seen once, with 2.5% to 4% in the top ten. Looked up from germline, CDR1 is MNHEY and CDR2 is SMNVEV (reference sequence). The ends were cut back, 7 bases at V and 1 base at J, with 21 bases in the middle. CDR3 length: 17 residues. Donors sampled were nominally healthy, though unrecorded immune exposures were likely. Notes on this clone: What it binds is not known.

Material for sequencing was PBMCs. The TCR originated in a middle-aged man in good health and CMV-seronegative. This chain connects TRBV27 to TRBJ2-3; D perhaps matches TRBD1 (6 bases). The chain's CDR3 is CASTPALGRGGTDTQYF. DNA for the CDR3: TGTGCCAGCACCCCGGCCTTGGGCAGGGGCGGCACAGATACGCAGTATTTT.